The 14 T cell receptor beta chains below come from one sample, sequenced in a study of T cell repertoires in aging, cancer and after chemotherapy. TCR beta rearrangements were amplified from peripheral blood genomic DNA. Multiplex touch-down PCR with TRB-A/B primers amplified rearranged V-D-J TRB sequences. One entry per CDR3 protein, called by TCRdb with MiXCR from the multiplex PCR reads. The table includes 15,000 to 20,000 distinct CDR3 sequences, 30% to 45% detected once. The sequencing sample was made of blood. The receptors stem from a human donor with a solid tumor.

The chain combines TRBV7-2 with TRBJ2-5; maybe TRBD1 (5 bases). Germline assignment: CDR1 SGHTA and CDR2 FQGNSA. This CDR3 has 16 residues. The V gene lost 0 bases and the J gene lost 1 base, with 12 bases spanning the gap. The DNA of the CDR3 is TGTGCCAGCAGCTTAGCGCGGACACGCGGCCAAGAGACCCAGTACTTC. This gives the protein CASSLARTRGQETQYF. Variable domain in full (rest from reference TRBV7-2 and TRBJ2-5): GAGVSQSPSNKVTEKGKDVELRCDPISGHTALYWYRQSLGQGLEFLIYFQGNSAPDKSGLPSDRFSAERTGGSVSTLTIQRTQQEDSAVYLCASSLARTRGQETQYFGPGTRLLVL.

The J gene is TRBJ1-5, the V gene TRBV19, with a weak D call TRBD1 (5 bases). Germline V gene lookup returns CDR1 LNHDA and CDR2 SQIVND (reference sequence). V shed 3 bases and J shed 5 bases, with 14 bases lying between them. This CDR3 is 15 amino acids long. CDR3: CASSIFGGVYQPQHF. CDR3 nucleotides: TGTGCCAGTAGTATCTTCGGGGGGGTTTATCAGCCCCAGCATTTT.

Concerning this clonotype: A read error may be the cause here, since a much bigger clone is one base away. The rearrangement links TRBV6-5 to TRBJ2-3; 12 nucleotides agree with TRBD2. The J segment lost 5 bases and the V segment lost 3 bases, leaving 12 bases of the junction unmatched. This CDR3 comprises 18 residues. Germline V gene sequence: CDR1 MNHEY, CDR2 SVGAGI. The CDR3 nucleotides are TGTGCCAGCAGTTATCCGGCTAGCGGGGGGGCTAGTATAGATACGCAGTATTTT. Amino acid sequence: CASSYPASGGASIDTQYF.

This sequence joins TRBV15 and TRBJ2-7; 9 positions agree with TRBD1. J gave up 6 bases and V 7 bases, and 7 bases lay outside the gene matches. This CDR3 contains 13 residues. Germline CDR1 reads LNHNV; CDR2 reads YYDKDF (reference sequence). DNA for the CDR3: TGTGCCACCACTACAGGGGGCGGAACCGAGCAGTACTTC. It yields the protein CATTTGGGTEQYF.

The chain joins TRBV11-1 to TRBJ2-5; 13 bases fit TRBD2. The germline V gene has CDR1 SGHAT and CDR2 FQDESV (reference sequence). The J segment lost 5 bases and the V segment lost 3 bases, leaving 6 bases of the junction unmatched. The CDR3 spans 16 residues. CDR3 nucleotides: TGTGCCAGCAGCTTGCGGACTAGCGGGAGCTTCGAGACCCAGTACTTC. This sequence encodes CASSLRTSGSFETQYF.

The chain couples TRBV15 to TRBJ2-5, with 9 bases matching TRBD2. CDR3 length equals 16 residues. From germline, CDR1 is LNHNV and CDR2 YYDKDF (reference sequence). V lost 8 bases, J lost 5 bases, and 15 bases stayed unmatched. This chain's CDR3 is CATGTSRGGGLETQYF. The CDR3 bases are TGTGCCACCGGGACTAGCAGGGGGGGTGGTTTGGAGACCCAGTACTTC.

This chain joins TRBV19 and TRBJ2-3; D is unresolved. V was shortened by 4 bases and J by 5 bases, with 10 bases between the two germline ends. This CDR3 contains 13 residues. CDR1 LNHDA and CDR2 SQIVND come from the germline V gene (reference sequence). The CDR3 loop reads CASSTQRGDTQYF. CDR3 nucleotide sequence: TGTGCCAGTAGTACCCAACGAGGAGATACGCAGTATTTT.

The V call is TRBV27, the J call TRBJ1-5, with 7 bases fitting TRBD1. The ends lost 5 bases at V and 6 bases at J; junction bases unmatched: 4. Germline lookup yields CDR1 MNHEY and CDR2 SMNVEV (reference sequence). CDR3 length: 13 residues. CDR3 sequence reads: CASSTGVGQPQHF. The CDR3 coding sequence is TGTGCCAGCAGTACAGGGGTGGGTCAGCCCCAGCATTTT.

This clonotype was seen a handful of times. The CDR3 loop is CASSYRALGRYEQYF. Here the CDR3 DNA reads TGTGCCAGCAGTTACCGCGCACTAGGACGGTACGAGCAGTACTTC. This chain connects TRBV6-5 to TRBJ2-7, with D tentatively TRBD2 (5 bases). The germline V gene has CDR1 MNHEY and CDR2 SVGAGI. This CDR3 contains 15 residues. V was cut by 2 bases and J by 4 bases, with 15 bases left in between.

This sequence joins TRBV15 and TRBJ1-1; D unresolved. The V and J ends lost 5 bases and 0 bases respectively, with 10 bases between them. Germline CDR1 and CDR2: LNHNV and YYDKDF (reference sequence). CDR3 size: 14 residues. The CDR3 loop reads CATSPLALNTEAFF. As DNA, the CDR3 is TGTGCCACCAGCCCGTTGGCGCTGAACACTGAAGCTTTCTTT.

The genes are TRBV5-4 and TRBJ2-5; D gene uncertain. Trimming left V 7 bases short and J 2 bases short, with 15 bases between. Germline V gene sequence: CDR1 SGHNT, CDR2 YYREEE (reference sequence). The CDR3 sequence is 14 residues long. The CDR3 reads CASGTVRAQETQYF. For the CDR3, the DNA is TGTGCCAGCGGCACGGTCCGCGCTCAAGAGACCCAGTACTTC.

The chain joins TRBV15 to TRBJ2-2; D ambiguous. The V end lost 0 bases, the J end lost 7 bases, and 12 bases lay between the germline ends. This CDR3 has 15 amino acids. In germline, CDR1 is LNHNV, CDR2 YYDKDF (reference sequence). The CDR3 nucleotides are TGTGCCACCAGCAGAGATCTCCGCGTGAGCGGGGAGCTGTTTTTT. Translated, it gives CATSRDLRVSGELFF.

The sample holds a few counts of this clonotype. The chain links TRBV18 to TRBJ2-5; D is unresolved. Germline V gene sequence: CDR1 KGHSH, CDR2 LQKENI. The V and J ends lost 2 bases and 1 base respectively, with 5 bases between them. The CDR3 length is 13 residues. The CDR3 DNA is TGTGCCAGCTCACCAGGGTCCCAAGAGACCCAGTACTTC. This sequence encodes CASSPGSQETQYF. Complete variable domain (other parts from reference TRBV18 and TRBJ2-5): NAGVMQNPRHLVRRRGQEARLRCSPMKGHSHVYWYRQLPEEGLKFMVYLQKENIIDESGMPKERFSAEFPKEGPSILRIQQVVRGDSAAYFCASSPGSQETQYFGPGTRLLVL.

This clonotype was counted only a few times. This sequence joins TRBV15 and TRBJ2-1; D perhaps matches TRBD1 (6 bases). The CDR3 spans 15 residues. Trimming shortened V by 0 bases and J by 5 bases, and 11 bases separated the two germline ends. Looked up from germline, CDR1 is LNHNV and CDR2 is YYDKDF (reference sequence). The CDR3 sequence: CATSRDEGENNEQFF. CDR3 in DNA: TGTGCCACCAGCAGAGATGAGGGGGAGAACAATGAGCAGTTCTTC.